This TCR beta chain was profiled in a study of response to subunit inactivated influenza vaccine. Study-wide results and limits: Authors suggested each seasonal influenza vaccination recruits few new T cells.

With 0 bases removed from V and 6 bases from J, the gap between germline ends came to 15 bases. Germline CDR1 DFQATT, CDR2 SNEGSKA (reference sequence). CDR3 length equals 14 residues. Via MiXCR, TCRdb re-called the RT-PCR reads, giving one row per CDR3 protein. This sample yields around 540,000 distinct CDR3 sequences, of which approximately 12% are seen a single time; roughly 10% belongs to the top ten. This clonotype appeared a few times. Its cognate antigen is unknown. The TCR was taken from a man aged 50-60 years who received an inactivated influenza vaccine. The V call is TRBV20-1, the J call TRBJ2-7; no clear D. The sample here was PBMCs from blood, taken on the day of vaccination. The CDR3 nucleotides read TGCAGTGCTAGAGATCCGGGTCTCCCACTCGAGCAGTACTTC. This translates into CSARDPGLPLEQYF.